This TCR beta chain emerged from a study of T cells in Graves' hyperthyroidism and ophthalmopathy. TCR beta CDR3 regions were amplified from RNA. Initially, a first-round RT-PCR of the TCR CDR3 employed the HTBI primer set. TCRdb recomputed calls from the multiplex PCR reads with MiXCR, one row per CDR3 protein. The repertoire has roughly 560,000 distinct CDR3 sequences, under 15% of them found once; the top ten carry about 3.9%. Notes on the study in general: The authors' 13 V-J model separated ophthalmopathy from stable hyperthyroidism.

Source material for PBMCs was roughly 10 ml fresh peripheral blood. CDR3 length: 13 residues. V lost 5 bases to trimming and J lost 5 bases; unmatched junction nucleotides: 4. Germline V gene lookup returns CDR1 LGHNT and CDR2 FRNRAP. This clonotype appeared many times. Its antigen is as yet unknown. The chain recombines TRBV12-5 with TRBJ1-1; 8 bases line up with TRBD1. Sequencing was performed on blood. The clonotype was recovered from a woman in her forties with Graves' ophthalmopathy. The CDR3 DNA reads as TGTGCTAGTGGTCACGACAGGGGTACTGAAGCTTTCTTT. It is translated as CASGHDRGTEAFF.